The 8 T cell receptor beta chains given below trace back to one sample, sequenced in a study of blood T cell repertoires in COVID-19. Profiling relied on immunoSEQ multiplex PCR, and the TCRdb table lists in-frame clones only, not all of them. The repertoire holds approximately 270,000 clones, with roughly nine tenths as singletons. Sequencing was done on a sample of PBMCs or T cells enriched from blood (not recorded which). Source of these receptors: a human donor in a cohort exposed to, infected with or recovered from COVID-19 (not recorded which). The donor label of this sample is uncertain.

This chain uses TRBV24-1 with TRBJ2-5; possibly TRBD1 for D (8 bases). The CDR3 consists of 18 residues. The germline gives CDR1 KGHDR, CDR2 SFDVKD. V lost 0 bases to trimming and J lost 0 bases, with 16 bases between them. In DNA form, the CDR3 reads TGTGCCACCAGTGATTTGAATGGGGAGGGACAGGACCAAGAGACCCAGTACTTC. Encoded protein: CATSDLNGEGQDQETQYF.

This clone occurred a few times. The chain recombines TRBV30 with TRBJ1-4; D is ambiguous. CDR1 is GTSNPN, CDR2 SVGIG, per germline (reference sequence). The CDR3 contains 14 residues. Trimming shortened V by 3 bases and J by 0 bases, and 8 bases separated the two germline ends. The CDR3 DNA sequence: TGTGCCTGGAGGAACGGTGCAACTAATGAAAAACTGTTTTTT. It yields the protein CAWRNGATNEKLFF.

The chain has TRBV3-1 (or the pseudogene TRBV3-2) and TRBJ1-2; D may be TRBD1 (6 bases). Per the germline V gene, CDR1 is LGHDT and CDR2 is YNNKEL (reference sequence). Between the trimmed V and J ends, which lost 2 bases and 7 bases, there was a span of 8 bases. The CDR3 consists of 12 residues. The CDR3 protein is CASSQLGAGYTF. The CDR3 DNA sequence: TGTGCCAGCAGCCAACTGGGGGCTGGCTACACCTTC.

The chain is built from TRBV7-2 and TRBJ2-7, with 10 bases identical to TRBD2. Germline CDR1 is SGHTA and CDR2 is FQGNSA. Trimming removed 5 bases from V and 7 bases from J; junction bases left unmatched: 11. The length of the CDR3 is 15 residues. CDR3: CASSARPGLASEQYF. CDR3 DNA sequence: TGTGCCAGCAGCGCAAGACCGGGACTAGCGTCGGAGCAGTACTTC.

The V and J genes are TRBV28 and TRBJ1-5; 12 bases match TRBD1. The CDR3 loop spans 18 amino acids. Germline V gives CDR1 MDHEN, CDR2 SYDVKM. J gave up 6 bases and V 3 bases, and 12 bases lay outside the gene matches. The CDR3: CASSFRGTGGLVGQPQHF. The CDR3 region has the DNA TGTGCCAGCAGTTTTCGTGGGACAGGGGGCTTGGTCGGTCAGCCCCAGCATTTT.

This clone has just one count. The chain is built from TRBV28 and TRBJ1-1; no firm D call. Germline CDR1 and CDR2: MDHEN and SYDVKM. Deletions cut 3 bases from V and 3 bases from J, with 8 bases between. The CDR3 spans 13 residues. The CDR3 DNA sequence: TGTGCCAGCAGTTTGCAACAGTACACTGAAGCTTTCTTT. As protein: CASSLQQYTEAFF.

V usage is TRBV14 and J usage is TRBJ2-7, with 9 bases fitting TRBD1. V lost 4 bases to trimming and J lost 3 bases; unmatched junction nucleotides: 10. The CDR3 covers 16 residues. Germline V gene lookup returns CDR1 SGHDN and CDR2 FVKESK. Here the CDR3 DNA reads TGTGCCAGCAGCCCTTTCGAGGACAGGGGAATCTACGAGCAGTACTTC. As protein: CASSPFEDRGIYEQYF.

This sequence joins TRBV5-1 and TRBJ2-3; D is perhaps TRBD1 (6 bases). The V end lost 0 bases, the J end lost 0 bases, and 14 bases lay between the germline ends. The CDR3 runs 17 residues. Per germline, CDR1 SGHRS and CDR2 YFSETQ. In DNA form, the CDR3 reads TGCGCCAGCAGCTTGGAAGGTTTCAGGGGCAGCACAGATACGCAGTATTTT. Protein product: CASSLEGFRGSTDTQYF.